There are a few counts of the clone carrying this T cell receptor (beta chain). Its specificity is not known. TCR beta cDNA libraries had unique molecular identifiers. T cells numbering 1 to 10 million yielded some 480,000 cDNA molecules. TCRdb passed the PCR reads through MiXCR, listing each CDR3 protein once. The sample lists approximately 260,000 distinct CDR3 sequences; 35% to 40% were seen once. The entry originates in a study of post-analysis software for immune sequencing data. Study results and limitations: Relative to controls, patients had about five TRBV segments at higher frequency, with TRBV5-6, TRBV5-1 and TRBV20-1 among these. Normalized Chao1 diversity in multiple sclerosis patients fell significantly below that of controls.

V shed 6 bases, J shed 1 base, and the junction held 10 bases outside the gene matches. The CDR3 extends over 16 amino acids. The receptor's source is a girl aged 10 to 17 with multiple sclerosis. V gene TRBV12-3 or TRBV12-4 combines with J gene TRBJ1-1, with TRBD1 matching over 8 bases. Sequenced sample: blood. DNA of the CDR3: TGTGCCAGCAGGCTGGGCACAGGGGGTTCGAACACTGAAGCTTTCTTT. Translation: CASRLGTGGSNTEAFF.